This TCR beta chain was sequenced during a study of blood T cell repertoires in COVID-19. Across the study: Both acute and convalescent COVID-19 samples were obtained from the United States, Italy and Spain.

There are 16 residues in the CDR3. Germline assignment: CDR1 LGHDT and CDR2 YNNKEL (reference sequence). The V gene end was trimmed by 0 bases and the J gene end by 2 bases; junction bases not matched to a gene: 4. As handled by the study authors: Quantification of nucleated cells was approximated via reference gene primer amplification. Sequencing used immunoSEQ multiplex PCR; TCRdb keeps in-frame clones, though not all of them. The D gene and trimming were derived from the DNA, and the V and J assignments and clone size from that table. The table includes tens of thousands of clones, over 75% detected once.

The specimen sequenced was peripheral blood. V usage is TRBV3-1 (or the pseudogene TRBV3-2) and J usage is TRBJ2-3; 8 bases line up with TRBD2. This receptor was taken from a man between 65 and 85 years old with acute or convalescent COVID-19. CDR3 sequence: CASSQDSGDHTDTQYF. CDR3 DNA: TGTGCCAGCAGCCAAGATAGCGGGGATCACACAGATACGCAGTATTTT.